Listed below are T cell receptor beta chains from one sample, sequenced in a study of blood T cell repertoires in COVID-19. Assay: immunoSEQ multiplex PCR; the TCRdb copy retains only in-frame clones and omits some. The table shows more than 100,000 clones, with 84% occurring only once. Sequencing used peripheral blood. These TCRs come from a human donor in a cohort sampled during active or convalescent COVID-19. Both conserved end residues are part of each CDR3. The order of the fields is clone size, J gene, V gene, D gene, CDR3 DNA, CDR3 protein. The D gene is left open where the match is weak. Some rows have no size entry. The others give once, few or many, or a class for an expanded clone.

- | TRBJ2-6 | TRBV6-4 | - | TGTGCCAGGGGACTCTGGGCAGGGGGGACCTCTGGGGCCAACGTCCTGACTTTC | CARGLWAGGTSGANVLTF
- | TRBJ2-3 | TRBV9 | - | TGTGCCAGCAGCTGGGACACACCAACCACAGATACGCAGTATTTT | CASSWDTPTTDTQYF
once | TRBJ1-1 | TRBV19 | - | TGTGCCAGTAGTAGAATTGGAGGGGATCCTGAAGCTTTCTTT | CASSRIGGDPEAFF
- | TRBJ1-6 | TRBV7-6 | TRBD1 | TGTGCCAGCAGCCCGTCCCGACAGGGGGGTTCACCCCTCCACTTT | CASSPSRQGGSPLHF
- | TRBJ2-1 | TRBV20-1 | TRBD2 | TGCAGTGCTAGTCGCCCGGCTAGCGGGGATTACAATGAGCAGTTCTTC | CSASRPASGDYNEQFF
- | TRBJ2-4 | TRBV21-1 | - | TGTGCCAGCAGCAAGCCCCGCAGGGAGGAAAACATTCAGTACTTC | CASSKPRREENIQYF
- | TRBJ1-2 | TRBV18 | - | TGTGCCAGCTCACCACCCAGTTTATTTTATGGCTACACCTTC | CASSPPSLFYGYTF
- | TRBJ1-6 | TRBV7-6 | - | TGTGCCAGCAGCCCCCGACAGGATTCACCCCTCCACTTT | CASSPRQDSPLHF
- | TRBJ1-6 | TRBV11-2 | - | TGTGCCAGCAGCTTAGATTCCCCGGGGGATTCACCCCTCCACTTT | CASSLDSPGDSPLHF
- | TRBJ1-6 | TRBV7-3 | - | TGTGCCAGCAGCTCCGGGGGGCTTATTTCACCCCTCCACTTT | CASSSGGLISPLHF
- | TRBJ2-7 | TRBV28 | - | TGTGCCAGCAGCTACCAGGGGCCCTCCTACGAGCAGTACTTC | CASSYQGPSYEQYF
few | TRBJ1-4 | TRBV27 | - | TGTGCCAGCAGCTTGATTAACCAGGAAAAACTGTTTTTT | CASSLINQEKLFF
- | TRBJ1-2 | TRBV28 | TRBD1 | TGTGCCAGCACCTTCTTATGGACAGGGGAAGGGCATGGCTACACCTTC | CASTFLWTGEGHGYTF
- | TRBJ2-7 | TRBV10-3 | TRBD2 | TGTGCCATCAGTGTGAGGACTAGCGGATCTCCAGGGGAGCAGTACTTC | CAISVRTSGSPGEQYF
- | TRBJ2-2 | TRBV20-1 | TRBD2 | TGCAGTGCTAGTGGTAGCGGGGGGGCCACCGGGGAGCTGTTTTTT | CSASGSGGATGELFF
- | TRBJ2-1 | TRBV11-2 | - | TGTGCCAGCAGCTACCCCGGGACTTTACAGTTCTTC | CASSYPGTLQFF
- | TRBJ2-3 | TRBV9 | - | TGTGCCAGCAGCGTAGGCGGTAGGCTAGCGAGCGATACGCAGTATTTT | CASSVGGRLASDTQYF
few | TRBJ1-2 | TRBV30 | - | TGTGCCTGGAGTGTTACGGAGGGCTACACCTTC | CAWSVTEGYTF
- | TRBJ1-5 | TRBV6-5 | TRBD1 | TGTGCCAGCAGTAGGGACAGGCCTATCAATCAGCCCCAGCATTTT | CASSRDRPINQPQHF
few | TRBJ2-2 | TRBV4-3 | - | TGCGCCAGCAGCCAAGAGGGGGAGGTGTTGGGGGAGCTGTTTTTT | CASSQEGEVLGELFF
- | TRBJ2-7 | TRBV6-5 | - | TGTGCCAGCAGGGGGACACTCTACGAGCAGTACTTC | CASRGTLYEQYF
- | TRBJ1-2 | TRBV3-1/TRBV3-2 | - | TGTGCCAGCAGCCGAACGGCAGGGGCTTCCTATGGCTACACCTTC | CASSRTAGASYGYTF
- | TRBJ1-2 | TRBV2 | - | TGTGCCAGCAGTGATGGTCGCGATTATGGCTACACCTTC | CASSDGRDYGYTF
- | TRBJ2-5 | TRBV4-1 | TRBD2 | TGCGCCAGCTCCCCTCACTCTAGCGGGGGGGAGACCCAGTACTTC | CASSPHSSGGETQYF
- | TRBJ1-1 | TRBV7-9 | - | TGTGCCAGCAGCCCTAGGGGGGGGAACACTGAAGCTTTCTTT | CASSPRGGNTEAFF
- | TRBJ1-4 | TRBV9 | TRBD1 | TGTGCCAGCAGCCCCGGTGACAGGGAGAATGAAAAACTGTTTTTT | CASSPGDRENEKLFF
few | TRBJ2-3 | TRBV5-5 | TRBD1 | TGTGCCAGCAGCTTCGAGGACAGGGGGCCCACAGATACGCAGTATTTT | CASSFEDRGPTDTQYF
- | TRBJ2-1 | TRBV2 | TRBD2 | TGTGCCAGCAACCATAGGGCTAGCGGGGCTGCCTACAATGAGCAGTTCTTC | CASNHRASGAAYNEQFF
- | TRBJ1-6 | TRBV10-2 | TRBD1 | TGCGCCAGCAGTGGGACAGGGAATTCACCCCTCCACTTT | CASSGTGNSPLHF
- | TRBJ2-3 | TRBV12-5 | - | TGTGCTAGTGGCCCGCGGGCCGCGGTAGATACGCAGTATTTT | CASGPRAAVDTQYF
once | TRBJ2-1 | TRBV14 | - | TGTGCCAGCAGCGCCCACAGGGCCCCGGGCAATGAGCAGTTCTTC | CASSAHRAPGNEQFF
once | TRBJ1-5 | TRBV5-6 | TRBD1 | TGTGCCAGCAGCTTGGCAGGGGGAGGCAATCAGCCCCAGCATTTT | CASSLAGGGNQPQHF
- | TRBJ2-7 | TRBV5-4 | - | TGTGCCAGCAGCTCCTCTGGACAGATCCGCGAGCAGTACTTC | CASSSSGQIREQYF
- | TRBJ2-1 | TRBV28 | TRBD1 | TGTGCCAGCAGAACCGGGGACAGCTACAATGAGCAGTTCTTC | CASRTGDSYNEQFF
- | TRBJ1-2 | TRBV5-1 | TRBD1 | TGCGCCAGCAGCTTTGGCGGACAGGGGGGCTATGGCTACACCTTC | CASSFGGQGGYGYTF
once | TRBJ1-6 | TRBV12-5 | - | TGTGCTAGTGGTTTGGTAGGTGGGGCTGGGAATTCACCCCTCCACTTT | CASGLVGGAGNSPLHF
- | TRBJ2-1 | TRBV15 | TRBD1 | TGTGCCACCAGCAGTTTACTCCGGGACAGGGACAATGAGCAGTTCTTC | CATSSLLRDRDNEQFF
- | TRBJ2-7 | TRBV7-2 | - | TGTGCCAGCAGCGTCCCCGGCTACGAGCAGTACTTC | CASSVPGYEQYF
- | TRBJ1-6 | TRBV30 | - | TGTGCCTGGAGTGTAGGTGCAGGGTCTTCTTCACCCCTCCACTTT | CAWSVGAGSSSPLHF
- | TRBJ2-1 | TRBV29-1 | TRBD1 | TGCAGCGTAGACCCCGGGACAGGCTCCTACAATGAGCAGTTCTTC | CSVDPGTGSYNEQFF
- | TRBJ1-5 | TRBV29-1 | TRBD1 | TGCAGCGTGGGGACAGGGAGAACCCAGCCCCAGCATTTT | CSVGTGRTQPQHF
once | TRBJ2-3 | TRBV9 | - | TGTGCCAGCAGCGTAGTCGGGGGCACAGATACGCAGTATTTT | CASSVVGGTDTQYF